This TCR beta chain was observed in a study of T-cell memory formation after mild COVID-19. As for the study in general: Clustering of TCRs was largely donor specific. Study findings and constraints: Cross-reactive memory appears to have joined, as suggested by some responding clones showing up in pre-infection memory. Chiefly within CM and EM were the contracting CD4+ clones; CD8+ ones were within EMRA.

After 5'RACE with constant-segment primers, TCR alpha and TCR beta cDNA libraries carrying sample barcodes and UMIs were obtained. TCRdb ran MiXCR on the 5' RACE reads and lists one entry per CDR3 protein. The data hold 300,000 to 350,000 distinct CDR3 sequences, with approximately 13% observed a single time. This clonotype was counted only a few times. Its antigen is unidentified. In germline, CDR1 is ENHRY, CDR2 SYGVKD. V lost 6 bases and J lost 1, with 10 bases in between. This CDR3 has 14 residues. V usage is TRBV10-3 and J usage is TRBJ1-3, with D hard to call. Sequenced input: PBMCs or a T cell subset sorted from them (not recorded which). The sequence came from a young man who had mild COVID-19 (a few samples of this study predate the infection). Cell type and time point are not known. CDR3 amino acids: CAIRLEGSGNTIYF. CDR3 DNA sequence: TGTGCCATCAGATTAGAAGGATCTGGAAACACCATATATTTT.